This T cell receptor beta chain was recorded in a study of human T cells and chemical hapten exposure. Study as a whole: Epicutaneous patch tests delivered 0.01% DPC to the upper back, with evaluation at 6 days.

Time point denoted: pre-sensitization, week 0. Specified treatment: therapeutic diphenylcyclopropenone sensitization with weekly scalp DPC. In its sample, this clonotype was seen a few times. Its antigen is not identified. Within the library, unique molecular identifiers were attached to each individual cDNA molecule. In TCRdb, the RACE reads were re-called with MiXCR into one record per CDR3 protein. The table records about 120,000 distinct CDR3 sequences, less than 15% of them present only once. Germline V gene data show CDR1 as SEHNR and CDR2 as FQNEAQ (reference sequence). The CDR3 runs 14 residues. The V segment lost 4 bases and the J segment 6 bases; nucleotides outside the gene matches: 3. Study-level findings and limits: Alopecia in all donors means immunity may differ from healthy individuals.

The TCR comes from a woman aged 18 to 35 with alopecia areata. Some clones in this sample may be carry-over from other donors' samples. Sequenced material: whole blood, taken in connection with sensitization to the hapten diphenylcyclopropenone (DPC). The V gene is TRBV7-9, the J gene TRBJ1-5, with 10 bases fitting TRBD1. CDR3 in DNA: TGTGCCAGCAGCTCGGGACAGGGGCTTCAGCCCCAGCATTTT. Translated, it gives CASSSGQGLQPQHF.